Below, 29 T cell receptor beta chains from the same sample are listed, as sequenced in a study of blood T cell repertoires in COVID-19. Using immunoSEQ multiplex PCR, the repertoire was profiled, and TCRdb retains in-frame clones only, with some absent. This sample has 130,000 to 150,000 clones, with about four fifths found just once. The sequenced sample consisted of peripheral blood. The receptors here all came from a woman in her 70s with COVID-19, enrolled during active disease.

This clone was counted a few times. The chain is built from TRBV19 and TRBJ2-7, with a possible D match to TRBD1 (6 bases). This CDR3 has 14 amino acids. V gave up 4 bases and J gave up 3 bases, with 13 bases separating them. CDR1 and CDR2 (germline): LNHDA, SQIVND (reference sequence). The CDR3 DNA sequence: TGTGCCAGTAGTAACCCCCGGGACATCTACGAGCAGTACTTC. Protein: CASSNPRDIYEQYF. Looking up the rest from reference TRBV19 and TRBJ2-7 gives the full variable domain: DGGITQSPKYLFRKEGQNVTLSCEQNLNHDAMYWYRQDPGQGLRLIYYSQIVNDFQKGDIAEGYSVSREKKESFPLTVTSAQKNPTAFYLCASSNPRDIYEQYFGPGTRLTVT.

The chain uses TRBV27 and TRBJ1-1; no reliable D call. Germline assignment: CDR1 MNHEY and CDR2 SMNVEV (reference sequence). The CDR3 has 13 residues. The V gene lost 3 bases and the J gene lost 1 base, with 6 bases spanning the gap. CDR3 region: CASSFTGNTEAFF. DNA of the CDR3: TGTGCCAGCAGTTTCACGGGGAACACTGAAGCTTTCTTT.

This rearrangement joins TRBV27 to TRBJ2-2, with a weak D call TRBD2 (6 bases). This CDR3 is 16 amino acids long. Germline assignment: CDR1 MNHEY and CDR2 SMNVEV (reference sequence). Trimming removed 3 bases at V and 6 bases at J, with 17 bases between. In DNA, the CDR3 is TGTGCCAGCAGTTTCTCCCCGAGGCAGCGGGCCGGGGAGCTGTTTTTT. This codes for CASSFSPRQRAGELFF.

The CDR3 loop is CASSTASGGETQYF. CDR3 in DNA: TGTGCCAGCAGCACAGCTAGCGGGGGTGAGACCCAGTACTTC. The chain recombines TRBV7-2 with TRBJ2-5, with 10 bases matching TRBD2. Trimming cost V 5 bases and J 5 bases; bases outside gene matches: 5. CDR1 SGHTA and CDR2 FQGNSA come from the germline V gene. This CDR3 is 14 amino acids long. Combining the CDR3 with reference TRBV7-2 and TRBJ2-5 gives the whole variable domain GAGVSQSPSNKVTEKGKDVELRCDPISGHTALYWYRQSLGQGLEFLIYFQGNSAPDKSGLPSDRFSAERTGGSVSTLTIQRTQQEDSAVYLCASSTASGGETQYFGPGTRLLVL.

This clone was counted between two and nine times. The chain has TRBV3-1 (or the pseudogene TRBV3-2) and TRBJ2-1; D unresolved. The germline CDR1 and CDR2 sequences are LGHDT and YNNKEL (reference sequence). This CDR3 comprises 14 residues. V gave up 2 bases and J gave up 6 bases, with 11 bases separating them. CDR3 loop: CASSQMPVGNEQFF. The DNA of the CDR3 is TGTGCCAGCAGCCAAATGCCGGTTGGCAATGAGCAGTTCTTC.

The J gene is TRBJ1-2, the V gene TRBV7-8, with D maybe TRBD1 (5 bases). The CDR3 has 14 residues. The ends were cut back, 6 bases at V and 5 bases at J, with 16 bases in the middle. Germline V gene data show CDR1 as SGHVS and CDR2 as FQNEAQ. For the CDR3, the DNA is TGTGCCAGCAGAGCGGGCCGGAGGGGTTATGGCTACACCTTC. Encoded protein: CASRAGRRGYGYTF.

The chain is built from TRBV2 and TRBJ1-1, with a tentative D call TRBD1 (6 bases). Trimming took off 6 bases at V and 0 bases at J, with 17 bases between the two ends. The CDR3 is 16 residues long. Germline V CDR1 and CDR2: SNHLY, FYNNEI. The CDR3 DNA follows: TGTGCCAGCAGCGGGACGTTGGGGGCAGTGAACACTGAAGCTTTCTTT. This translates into CASSGTLGAVNTEAFF.

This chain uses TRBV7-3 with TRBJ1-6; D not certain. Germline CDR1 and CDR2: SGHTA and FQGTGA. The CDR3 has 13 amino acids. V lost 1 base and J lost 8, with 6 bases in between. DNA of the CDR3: TGTGCCAGCAGCTTAAATCAGGATTCACCCCTCCACTTT. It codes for CASSLNQDSPLHF.

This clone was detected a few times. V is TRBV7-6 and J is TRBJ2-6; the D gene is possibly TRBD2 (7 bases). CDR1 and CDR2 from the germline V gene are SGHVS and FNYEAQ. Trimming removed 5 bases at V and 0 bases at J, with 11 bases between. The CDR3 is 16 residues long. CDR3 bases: TGTGCCAGCAGCCCTAGGGGGGGCTCTGGGGCCAACGTCCTGACTTTC. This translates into CASSPRGGSGANVLTF.

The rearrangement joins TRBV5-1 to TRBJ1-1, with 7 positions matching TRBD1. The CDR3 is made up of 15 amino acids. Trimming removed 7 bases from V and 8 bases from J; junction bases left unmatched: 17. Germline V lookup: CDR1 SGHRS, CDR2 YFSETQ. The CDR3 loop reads CASGWDSPPLSEAFF. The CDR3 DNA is TGCGCCAGCGGCTGGGACAGCCCTCCCCTGTCAGAAGCTTTCTTT.

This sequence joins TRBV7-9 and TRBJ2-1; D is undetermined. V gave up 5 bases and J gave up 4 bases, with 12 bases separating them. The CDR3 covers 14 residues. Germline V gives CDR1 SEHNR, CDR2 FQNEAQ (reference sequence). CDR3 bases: TGTGCCAGCAGCACGATGACGGAGTACAATGAGCAGTTCTTC. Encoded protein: CASSTMTEYNEQFF.

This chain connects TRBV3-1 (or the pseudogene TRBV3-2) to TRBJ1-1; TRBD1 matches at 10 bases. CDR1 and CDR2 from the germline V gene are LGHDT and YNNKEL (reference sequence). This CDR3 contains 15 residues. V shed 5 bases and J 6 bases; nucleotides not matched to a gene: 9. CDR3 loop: CASSFPGQGLSEAFF. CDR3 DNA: TGTGCCAGCAGCTTTCCGGGACAGGGGTTATCTGAAGCTTTCTTT.

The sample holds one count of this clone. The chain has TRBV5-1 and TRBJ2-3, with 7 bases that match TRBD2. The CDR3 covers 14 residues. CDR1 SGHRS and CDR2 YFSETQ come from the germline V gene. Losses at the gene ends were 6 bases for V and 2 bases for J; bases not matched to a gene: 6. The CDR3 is CASKSGALTDTQYF. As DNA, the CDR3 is TGCGCCAGCAAGAGCGGGGCCCTCACAGATACGCAGTATTTT.

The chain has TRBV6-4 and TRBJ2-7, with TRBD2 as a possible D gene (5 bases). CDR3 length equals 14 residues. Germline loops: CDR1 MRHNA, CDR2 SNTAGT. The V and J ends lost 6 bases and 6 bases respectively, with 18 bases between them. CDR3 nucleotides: TGTGCCAGCAGCCAAACGACCTTTGGGAGCGAGCAGTACTTC. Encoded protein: CASSQTTFGSEQYF.

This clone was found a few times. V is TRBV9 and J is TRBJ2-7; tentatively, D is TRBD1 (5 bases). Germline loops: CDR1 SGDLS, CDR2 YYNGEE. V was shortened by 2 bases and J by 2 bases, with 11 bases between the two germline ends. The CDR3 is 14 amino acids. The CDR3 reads CASSVGRVAYEQYF. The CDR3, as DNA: TGTGCCAGCAGCGTTGGCAGGGTTGCCTACGAGCAGTACTTC.

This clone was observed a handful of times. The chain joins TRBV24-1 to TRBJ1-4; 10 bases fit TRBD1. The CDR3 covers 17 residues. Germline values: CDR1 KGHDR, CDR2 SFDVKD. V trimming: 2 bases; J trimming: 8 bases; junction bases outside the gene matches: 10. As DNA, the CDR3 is TGTGCCACCAGTGATTCGCGACCGGGACAGGGGAGAGAAAAACTGTTTTTT. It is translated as CATSDSRPGQGREKLFF.

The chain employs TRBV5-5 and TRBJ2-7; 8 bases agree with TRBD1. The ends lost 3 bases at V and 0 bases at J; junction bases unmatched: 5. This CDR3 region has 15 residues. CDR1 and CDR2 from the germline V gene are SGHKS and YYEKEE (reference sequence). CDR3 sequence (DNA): TGTGCCAGCAGCTCGGGACAGGCCATCTCCTACGAGCAGTACTTC. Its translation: CASSSGQAISYEQYF.

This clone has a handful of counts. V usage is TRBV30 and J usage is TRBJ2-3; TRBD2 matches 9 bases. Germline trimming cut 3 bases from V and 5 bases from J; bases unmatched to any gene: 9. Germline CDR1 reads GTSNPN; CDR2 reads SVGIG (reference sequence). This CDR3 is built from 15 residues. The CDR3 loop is CAWRGAGGLVDTQYF. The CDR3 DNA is TGTGCCTGGAGGGGAGCGGGGGGCCTAGTAGATACGCAGTATTTT.

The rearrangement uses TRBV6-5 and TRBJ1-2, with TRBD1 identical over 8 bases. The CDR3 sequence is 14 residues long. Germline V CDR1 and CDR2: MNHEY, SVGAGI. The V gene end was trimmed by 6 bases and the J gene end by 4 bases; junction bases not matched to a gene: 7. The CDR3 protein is CASRPRQGSYGYTF. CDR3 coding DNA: TGTGCCAGCAGACCTCGACAGGGGAGCTATGGCTACACCTTC.

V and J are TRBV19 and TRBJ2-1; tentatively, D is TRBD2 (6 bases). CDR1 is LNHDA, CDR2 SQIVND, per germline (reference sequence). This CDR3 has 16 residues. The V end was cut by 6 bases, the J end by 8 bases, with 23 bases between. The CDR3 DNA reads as TGTGCCAGTAGCCCTAAGGTGGGACTTCGGGCGGATGAGCAGTTCTTC. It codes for CASSPKVGLRADEQFF.

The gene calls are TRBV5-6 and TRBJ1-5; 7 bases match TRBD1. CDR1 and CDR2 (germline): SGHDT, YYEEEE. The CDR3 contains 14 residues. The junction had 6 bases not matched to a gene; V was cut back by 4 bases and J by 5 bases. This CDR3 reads CASSLRDRYQPQHF. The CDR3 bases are TGTGCCAGCAGCCTCCGGGACAGATATCAGCCCCAGCATTTT.

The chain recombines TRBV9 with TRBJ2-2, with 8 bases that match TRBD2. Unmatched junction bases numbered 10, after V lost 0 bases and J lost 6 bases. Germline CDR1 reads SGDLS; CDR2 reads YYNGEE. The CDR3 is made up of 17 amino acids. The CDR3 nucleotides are TGTGCCAGCAGCGTAGCGGGCGCGGGGGGAGGTTCCGGGGAGCTGTTTTTT. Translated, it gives CASSVAGAGGGSGELFF.

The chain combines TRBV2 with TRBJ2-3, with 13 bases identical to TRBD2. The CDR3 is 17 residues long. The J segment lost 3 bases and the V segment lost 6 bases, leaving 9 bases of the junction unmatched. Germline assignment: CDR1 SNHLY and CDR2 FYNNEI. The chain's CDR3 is CASRSTILAGGTDTQYF. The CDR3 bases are TGTGCCAGCAGGTCTACGATACTAGCGGGGGGGACAGATACGCAGTATTTT.

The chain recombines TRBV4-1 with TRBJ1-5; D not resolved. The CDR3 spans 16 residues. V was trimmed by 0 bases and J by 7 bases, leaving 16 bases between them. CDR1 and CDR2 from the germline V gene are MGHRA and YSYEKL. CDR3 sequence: CASSQDWGGFSQPQHF. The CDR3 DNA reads TGCGCCAGCAGCCAAGATTGGGGAGGTTTCAGCCAGCCCCAGCATTTT.

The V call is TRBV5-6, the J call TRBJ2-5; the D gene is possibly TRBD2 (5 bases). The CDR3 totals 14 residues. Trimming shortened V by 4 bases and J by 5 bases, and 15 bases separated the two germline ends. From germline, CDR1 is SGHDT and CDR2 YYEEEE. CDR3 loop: CASSRGSGYETQYF. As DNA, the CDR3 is TGTGCCAGCAGCCGGGGTTCGGGTTACGAGACCCAGTACTTC.

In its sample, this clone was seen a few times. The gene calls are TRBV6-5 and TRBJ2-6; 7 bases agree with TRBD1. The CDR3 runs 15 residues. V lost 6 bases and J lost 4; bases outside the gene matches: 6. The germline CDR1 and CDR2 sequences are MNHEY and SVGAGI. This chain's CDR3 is CASRTQGPGANVLTF. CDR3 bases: TGTGCCAGCAGAACACAGGGGCCCGGGGCCAACGTCCTGACTTTC.

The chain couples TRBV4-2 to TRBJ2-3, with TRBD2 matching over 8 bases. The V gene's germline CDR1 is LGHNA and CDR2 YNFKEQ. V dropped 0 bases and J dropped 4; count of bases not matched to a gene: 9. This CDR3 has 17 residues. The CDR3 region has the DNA TGTGCCAGCAGCCAAGATTTTGCGGGGGGACCCGCAGATACGCAGTATTTT. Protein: CASSQDFAGGPADTQYF.

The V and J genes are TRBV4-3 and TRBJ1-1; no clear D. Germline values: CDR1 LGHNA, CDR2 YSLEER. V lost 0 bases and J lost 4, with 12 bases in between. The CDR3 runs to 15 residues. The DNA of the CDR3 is TGCGCCAGCAGCCAAGATCGGGTAGGAGGCACTGAAGCTTTCTTT. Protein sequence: CASSQDRVGGTEAFF.

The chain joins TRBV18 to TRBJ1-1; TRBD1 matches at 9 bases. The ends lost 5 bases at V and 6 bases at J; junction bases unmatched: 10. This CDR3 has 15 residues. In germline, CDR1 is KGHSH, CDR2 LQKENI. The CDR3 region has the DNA TGTGCCAGCTCATCCGGACAGGGGCCGTCGGCTGAAGCTTTCTTT. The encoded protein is CASSSGQGPSAEAFF. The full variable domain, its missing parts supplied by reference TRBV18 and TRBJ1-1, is NAGVMQNPRHLVRRRGQEARLRCSPMKGHSHVYWYRQLPEEGLKFMVYLQKENIIDESGMPKERFSAEFPKEGPSILRIQQVVRGDSAAYFCASSSGQGPSAEAFFGQGTRLTVV.